This T cell receptor beta chain was captured by sequencing in a study of blood T cell repertoires in COVID-19. This clone has more than one count but fewer than ten. CDR1 KGHSH and CDR2 LQKENI come from the germline V gene. The CDR3 sequence is 14 residues long. V lost 3 bases, J lost 3 bases, and 4 bases stayed unmatched. TCRdb's copy holds only in-frame clones and misses some; the assay was immunoSEQ multiplex PCR. The data contain around 260,000 clones, approximately 83% of them seen just once; the ten biggest clones take up around a tenth. The TCR originated in a woman aged 50 to 60 who had recovered from COVID-19. The gene calls are TRBV18 and TRBJ1-2; 7 nucleotides agree with TRBD1. The sequenced sample was peripheral blood. CDR3 amino acids: CASSPTGRDYGYTF. The CDR3 DNA follows: TGTGCCAGCTCACCGACAGGGAGAGACTATGGCTACACCTTC.